This T cell receptor (beta chain) was obtained from a study of shared clonotypes between healthy human individuals. To note about this clone: Its matching antigen is unknown.

The study, taken as a whole, reports: Generation probability values for non-shared clonotypes were lower than those for clonotypes shared by all four donors. In general, naive subsets displayed greater estimated richness than memory subsets did. A handful of donors showed sharing of about 4.6% of naive CD4 clonotypes.

Generated by immunoSEQ multiplex PCR, the TCRdb table keeps only in-frame clones and is missing some. Here the sample spans 2 million to 2.5 million clones, more than 85% being singletons. Adult donors, all healthy and HIV-negative, had no recent acute infections or vaccinations. This CDR3 comprises 14 residues. The V end was cut by 4 bases, the J end by 2 bases, with 13 bases between. Germline lookup yields CDR1 SGHNT and CDR2 YYREEE (reference sequence). The sequence came from a man aged 18 to 29 in good health. Some clones in this sample may be carry-over from other donors' samples. The chain uses TRBV5-4 and TRBJ2-7, with a possible D match to TRBD1 (6 bases). The source material was naive CD4+ T cells from PBMCs. Noted subset: CD45RA+ positively selected. CDR3 in DNA: TGTGCCAGCAGCCCCGGACAGCTACCCTACGAGCAGTACTTC. Translated, it gives CASSPGQLPYEQYF.